What follows are 26 T cell receptor beta chains derived from one specimen sequenced in a study of cytomegalovirus exposure and HLA in healthy donors. 60 Vbeta and 13 Jbeta primers were used in PCR. Measured with immunoSEQ multiplex PCR; TCRdb has only the in-frame clones, and not every one. The table shows roughly 200,000 clones, with around 81% occurring only once. Source material: PBMCs. These receptors were collected from a man aged 40-55 years in good health and CMV-seronegative.

V and J are TRBV2 and TRBJ2-2, with a tentative D call TRBD1 (5 bases). The V gene's germline CDR1 is SNHLY and CDR2 FYNNEI. The length of the CDR3 is 13 residues. V lost 8 bases and J 1 base, leaving 8 bases between the germline ends. Here the CDR3 reads CASPGQNTGELFF. The CDR3 DNA reads as TGTGCCAGCCCAGGGCAGAACACCGGGGAGCTGTTTTTT. The entire variable domain, with the rest obtained from reference TRBV2 and TRBJ2-2, is as follows: EPEVTQTPSHQVTQMGQEVILRCVPISNHLYFYWYRQILGQKVEFLVSFYNNEISEKSEIFDDQFSVERPDGSNFTLKIRSTKLEDSAMYFCASPGQNTGELFFGEGSRLTVL.

This chain joins TRBV4-1 and TRBJ2-3, with 14 bases matching TRBD2. With V trimmed by 1 base and J by 4 bases, 7 bases remained unmatched. Per germline, CDR1 MGHRA and CDR2 YSYEKL. The length of the CDR3 is 18 residues. The CDR3 DNA is TGCGCCAGCAGCCAAGGCCGGGGACTAGCGGGGGACGCAGATACGCAGTATTTT. It encodes CASSQGRGLAGDADTQYF.

This clone came up a few times. This sample also contains other DNA sequences that code for the same CDR3. The J gene is TRBJ2-1, the V gene TRBV6-1, with D perhaps matching TRBD2 (5 bases). Germline CDR1 MNHNS, CDR2 SASEGT. The germline V and J ends were trimmed by 2 bases and 9 bases, with 8 bases remaining between them. The CDR3 is 12 residues long. This CDR3 reads CASSERSGEQFF. The CDR3 region has the DNA TGTGCCAGCAGTGAAAGGAGCGGTGAGCAGTTCTTC.

This clone was seen more than once but under ten times. The chain employs TRBV5-1 and TRBJ1-2; D ambiguous. With 1 base removed from V and 8 bases from J, the gap between germline ends came to 12 bases. The CDR3 extends over 13 amino acids. The germline gives CDR1 SGHRS, CDR2 YFSETQ. CDR3 sequence reads: CASSLTVQAGYTF. The DNA of the CDR3 is TGCGCCAGCAGCTTGACAGTCCAAGCAGGCTACACCTTC.

This clone was recorded only once. The rearrangement uses TRBV5-3 and TRBJ2-7, with 8 bases aligning to TRBD1. TRBV5-3 is noted as an ORF with a role that remains uncertain. With V trimmed by 4 bases and J by 2 bases, 8 bases remained unmatched. The CDR3 has 15 residues. CDR3 DNA sequence: TGTGCCAGAAGCCTACGGACAGGGCCCCCCTACGAGCAGTACTTC. Translating gives CARSLRTGPPYEQYF.

This clone was observed once. The CDR3 sequence: CASSRGELYEQYF. CDR3 DNA: TGTGCCAGCAGTCGGGGAGAATTATACGAGCAGTACTTC. The chain has TRBV27 and TRBJ2-7; tentative D call: TRBD2 (5 bases). V dropped 5 bases and J dropped 4 bases, with 12 bases sitting between them. The V gene's germline CDR1 is MNHEY and CDR2 SMNVEV (reference sequence). The CDR3 length is 13 residues.

The chain has TRBV7-2 and TRBJ2-4; 7 nucleotides align to TRBD1. With V trimmed by 1 base and J by 8 bases, 8 bases remained unmatched. This CDR3 has 15 residues. Germline CDR1 SGHTA, CDR2 FQGNSA. CDR3 bases: TGTGCCAGCAGCTTAGGAAAGACAGGGTGGGACATTCAGTACTTC. This codes for CASSLGKTGWDIQYF. The variable domain in full, completed from reference TRBV7-2 and TRBJ2-4, reads GAGVSQSPSNKVTEKGKDVELRCDPISGHTALYWYRQSLGQGLEFLIYFQGNSAPDKSGLPSDRFSAERTGGSVSTLTIQRTQQEDSAVYLCASSLGKTGWDIQYFGAGTRLSVL.

V usage is TRBV6-1 and J usage is TRBJ2-5; D is undetermined. Deletions cut 0 bases from V and 5 bases from J, with 4 bases between. The CDR3 contains 12 residues. Germline V CDR1 and CDR2: MNHNS, SASEGT. The CDR3 is CASSEAEETQYF. The CDR3, as DNA: TGTGCCAGCAGTGAAGCTGAGGAGACCCAGTACTTC.

This chain links TRBV29-1 with TRBJ1-1; TRBD1 agrees at 7 bases. Germline V CDR1 and CDR2: SQVTM, ANQGSEA. CDR3 length: 14 residues. J was trimmed by 3 bases and V by 4 bases; bases with no gene match: 8. In nucleotides, the CDR3 is TGCAGCGTTGCCGACAGGGCCGGGCACACTGAAGCTTTCTTT. It codes for CSVADRAGHTEAFF. Full variable domain (missing parts from reference TRBV29-1 and TRBJ1-1): SAVISQKPSRDICQRGTSLTIQCQVDSQVTMMFWYRQQPGQSLTLIATANQGSEATYESGFVIDKFPISRPNLTFSTLTVSNMSPEDSSIYLCSVADRAGHTEAFFGQGTRLTVV.

The rearrangement joins TRBV5-6 to TRBJ2-7; the match to TRBD1 covers 10 bases. The junction had 2 bases not matched to a gene; V was cut back by 0 bases and J by 2 bases. This CDR3 region has 15 residues. CDR1 is SGHDT, CDR2 YYEEEE, per germline. CDR3: CASSLDGTGAYEQYF. CDR3 nucleotide sequence: TGTGCCAGCAGCTTGGATGGGACAGGGGCCTACGAGCAGTACTTC.

The chain combines TRBV2 with TRBJ2-1; D gene ambiguous. This CDR3 is 13 amino acids long. The germline CDR1 and CDR2 sequences are SNHLY and FYNNEI. The V gene lost 5 bases and the J gene lost 8 bases, with 13 bases spanning the gap. The CDR3 sequence is CASSSPTRYEQFF. The CDR3 DNA is TGTGCCAGCAGTTCACCTACTCGGTATGAGCAGTTCTTC.

This chain uses TRBV19 with TRBJ2-7; 9 bases are shared with TRBD2. The V gene end was trimmed by 1 base and the J gene end by 0 bases; junction bases not matched to a gene: 13. This CDR3 contains 19 residues. Germline CDR1 reads LNHDA; CDR2 reads SQIVND (reference sequence). Written as DNA, the CDR3 is TGTGCCAGTAGTATAGTCTCCTTCGGCGGGAGGGGAGACTCCTACGAGCAGTACTTC. It yields the protein CASSIVSFGGRGDSYEQYF.

Turning to this clone: An end of the junction does not agree with germline; a read error may underlie this. The chain employs TRBV18 and TRBJ2-2; D might be TRBD1 (6 bases). This CDR3 contains 16 residues. Germline assignment: CDR1 KGHSH and CDR2 LQKENI. The CDR3 sequence: CASSLDRSSNTRELFF. In DNA, the CDR3 is TGTGCCAGCTCACTAGACAGGAGCTCCAACACCCGGGAGCTGTTTTTT.

V usage is TRBV7-2 and J usage is TRBJ1-2; D might be TRBD1 (5 bases). The CDR3 is 14 amino acids. The V end was cut by 1 base, the J end by 6 bases, with 12 bases between. Germline V gene sequence: CDR1 SGHTA, CDR2 FQGNSA. The CDR3 protein is CASSLDYSGDGYTF. The CDR3 nucleotides are TGTGCCAGCAGCTTAGATTATTCGGGGGATGGCTACACCTTC.

On this clone: Other DNA sequences of this sample code for an identical CDR3. The chain links TRBV10-1 to TRBJ2-3; no reliable D call. Germline values: CDR1 WNHNN, CDR2 SYGVQD (reference sequence). V dropped 3 bases and J dropped 6 bases, with 10 bases sitting between them. This CDR3 region has 13 residues. The DNA of the CDR3 is TGCGCCAGCAGTGAACCCTTACGGGATACGCAGTATTTT. Translation: CASSEPLRDTQYF.

This clone was seen a single time. The V and J genes are TRBV12-5 and TRBJ2-7, with unresolved D. CDR3 length equals 11 residues. Germline CDR1 and CDR2: LGHNT and FRNRAP. The V gene lost 2 bases and the J gene lost 7 bases, with 6 bases spanning the gap. The CDR3: CASGLRFEQYF. The CDR3 nucleotides are TGTGCTAGTGGTTTGCGTTTTGAGCAGTACTTC.

The chain recombines TRBV5-6 with TRBJ2-1; 7 nucleotides agree with TRBD2. The CDR3 totals 14 residues. With 4 bases clipped from V and 3 bases from J, the junction kept 4 bases outside the gene matches. In germline, CDR1 is SGHDT, CDR2 YYEEEE. CDR3 DNA sequence: TGTGCCAGCAGCGGGCGGGGGAACTACAATGAGCAGTTCTTC. Translating gives CASSGRGNYNEQFF.

This rearrangement joins TRBV6-5 to TRBJ2-2, with 9 bases matching TRBD1. V was pared by 6 bases and J by 3 bases, with 5 bases of the junction left unmatched. CDR1 is MNHEY and CDR2 is SVGAGI in the germline V gene. The CDR3 totals 15 residues. The CDR3, as DNA: TGTGCCAGCAGCAGACAGGGGGGGCACACCGGGGAGCTGTTTTTT. This encodes CASSRQGGHTGELFF.

The chain employs TRBV6-5 and TRBJ2-7; 7 bases agree with TRBD1. The CDR3 sequence is 13 residues long. CDR1 and CDR2 from the germline V gene are MNHEY and SVGAGI. V gave up 6 bases and J gave up 7 bases; unmatched junction bases: 9. For the CDR3, the DNA is TGTGCCAGCAGGCTCCAACAGGGGTCAGAGCAGTACTTC. It encodes CASRLQQGSEQYF.

The chain uses TRBV6-6 and TRBJ2-7; 11 bases fit TRBD1. CDR1 and CDR2 (germline): MNHNY, SVGAGI (reference sequence). This CDR3 comprises 15 residues. V trimming: 0 bases; J trimming: 6 bases; junction bases outside the gene matches: 4. CDR3 protein: CASSYSRDRGFEQYF. The CDR3 nucleotides are TGTGCCAGCAGTTACTCGAGGGACAGGGGGTTCGAGCAGTACTTC.

The CDR3 DNA follows: TGTGCCAGCAGTTACTCGATTAGGGGGGAGCAGTACTTC. Translating gives CASSYSIRGEQYF. J is TRBJ2-7 and V is TRBV6-5, with D perhaps matching TRBD1 (6 bases). Germline lookup yields CDR1 MNHEY and CDR2 SVGAGI. Trimming shortened V by 0 bases and J by 7 bases, and 10 bases separated the two germline ends. The CDR3 runs to 13 residues.

The chain uses TRBV6-1 and TRBJ2-5; D is uncertain. Trimming took off 4 bases at V and 5 bases at J, with 20 bases between the two ends. Germline CDR1 MNHNS, CDR2 SASEGT. The CDR3 sequence is 16 residues long. The CDR3: CASSGRVPSPEETQYF. The CDR3 DNA reads TGTGCCAGCAGTGGCCGGGTCCCAAGCCCGGAGGAGACCCAGTACTTC.

The V call is TRBV5-6, the J call TRBJ2-6; weak D call: TRBD1 (5 bases). V was cut by 0 bases and J by 2 bases, with 6 bases left in between. Per the germline V gene, CDR1 is SGHDT and CDR2 is YYEEEE. The CDR3 loop spans 15 amino acids. CDR3 protein: CASSLVGAGANVLTF. As DNA, the CDR3 is TGTGCCAGCAGCTTGGTAGGGGCTGGGGCCAACGTCCTGACTTTC.

This clone has just a few counts. Here the CDR3 reads CASSQGGRGGPYYGYTF. In nucleotides, the CDR3 is TGCGCCAGCAGCCAAGGAGGTCGCGGGGGCCCCTACTATGGCTACACCTTC. This sequence joins TRBV4-1 and TRBJ1-2, with D perhaps matching TRBD1 (6 bases). Germline V gives CDR1 MGHRA, CDR2 YSYEKL. Trimming removed 1 base from V and 3 bases from J, with 18 bases in between. The CDR3 length is 17 residues.

V and J are TRBV18 and TRBJ1-6; 9 nucleotides agree with TRBD1. V gave up 3 bases and J gave up 8 bases; unmatched junction bases: 5. The length of the CDR3 is 15 residues. Germline assignment: CDR1 KGHSH and CDR2 LQKENI. CDR3 DNA sequence: TGTGCCAGCTCACCGCTCCGGACAGGGGATTCACCCCTCCACTTT. Translated: CASSPLRTGDSPLHF.

The V call is TRBV25-1, the J call TRBJ1-1, with 9 bases fitting TRBD1. This CDR3 comprises 15 residues. The germline V gene encodes CDR1 MGHDK and CDR2 SYGVNS. V lost 4 bases to trimming and J lost 3 bases; unmatched junction nucleotides: 6. DNA for the CDR3: TGTGCCAGCAGTGTCGACAGGGGGGGGGACACTGAAGCTTTCTTT. Translating gives CASSVDRGGDTEAFF. Full variable domain (missing parts from reference TRBV25-1 and TRBJ1-1): EADIYQTPRYLVIGTGKKITLECSQTMGHDKMYWYQQDPGMELHLIHYSYGVNSTEKGDLSSESTVSRIRTEHFPLTLESARPSHTSQYLCASSVDRGGDTEAFFGQGTRLTVV.